A selection of T cell receptor beta chains follows, all from one sample in a study of chemoradiotherapy in HPV16-positive cancers. Some clones are missing from TCRdb's copy, which holds only in-frame ones; the method was immunoSEQ multiplex PCR. The sample lists more than 20,000 clones; around 86% were seen once. Sequenced material: blood, taken from a patient who underwent chemoradiotherapy. The receptors originated from a human donor with HPV-associated anogenital cancer. Each CDR3 is given with its conserved first and last residue. A D gene is named only where the DNA matches it firmly. For some rows the clone size is stated as once, few or many, or as a class when expanded; others skip it.

d_gene	abundance	v_gene	j_gene	CDR3nt	CDR3aa
.	once	TRBV6-1	TRBJ1-6	TGTGCCAGCAGTTTCGGAGGGTACTCACCCCTCCACTTT	CASSFGGYSPLHF
.	.	TRBV2	TRBJ2-7	TGTGCCAGCATTGACCCCCAAAACGCAGGGGTCTTCTCAGGGCAGTACTTC	CASIDPQNAGVFSGQYF
TRBD1	.	TRBV29-1	TRBJ1-2	TGCAGCGTTGAAGATCTGGGACAGGCGTATGGCTACACCTTC	CSVEDLGQAYGYTF
.	.	TRBV7-3	TRBJ2-2	TGTGCCAGCAGCTACGCAGCCGGGACCACCGGGGAGCTGTTTTTT	CASSYAAGTTGELFF
.	.	TRBV5-1	TRBJ2-1	TGCGCCAGCCCGGGAGTTTTAGCCCCGATCTCCTACAATGAGCAGTTCTTC	CASPGVLAPISYNEQFF
TRBD1	.	TRBV9	TRBJ2-3	TGTGCCAGCAACGGGCAGGGGGATTTTTTAGATACGCAGTATTTT	CASNGQGDFLDTQYF
.	few	TRBV19	TRBJ1-5	TGTGCCAGTAGGGACGCAACGGGACGGTTCAATCAGCCCCAGCATTTT	CASRDATGRFNQPQHF
TRBD2	.	TRBV14	TRBJ2-3	TGTGCCAGCAGCCAAGTTGGAGCGGGGGGGGAGCTGGATACGCAGTATTTT	CASSQVGAGGELDTQYF
.	.	TRBV7-2	TRBJ2-4	TGTGCCAGCAGCCCAGCGGTGGCCAAAAACATTCAGTACTTC	CASSPAVAKNIQYF
.	.	TRBV11-2	TRBJ1-1	TGTGCCAGCAGCCCCAACCGGGGGGGGCAAGCTTTCTTT	CASSPNRGGQAFF
TRBD1	.	TRBV18	TRBJ2-5	TGTGCCAGCTCACTCTCAGGGGGTCGGGAGACCCAGTACTTC	CASSLSGGRETQYF
.	.	TRBV5-4	TRBJ2-5	TGTGCCCTGGGGACGGAAGAGACCCAGTACTTC	CALGTEETQYF
TRBD2	.	TRBV7-2	TRBJ2-2	TGTGCCAGCAGCCTTAGCCTGGGGTTAGCGGGAGGCGGCGGGGAGCTGTTTTTT	CASSLSLGLAGGGGELFF
.	.	TRBV9	TRBJ2-3	TGTGCCAGCAGCCTTGGGACGGACACAGATACGCAGTATTTT	CASSLGTDTDTQYF
.	.	TRBV5-1	TRBJ1-1	TGCGCCAGCAGCTTGGGTGGGGGGGCAGGCACTGAAGCTTTCTTT	CASSLGGGAGTEAFF
.	.	TRBV7-3	TRBJ2-7	TGTGCCAGCAGTTGGAGGGACGGTCTTTACGAGCAGTACTTC	CASSWRDGLYEQYF
TRBD2	.	TRBV4-2	TRBJ2-7	TGTGCCAGCAGCCCAAGCGGGACTGACCCCTACGAGCAGTACTTC	CASSPSGTDPYEQYF
TRBD1	.	TRBV5-6	TRBJ1-4	TGTGCCAGCAGTTCAGGGGGCTACGAAGAAAAACTGTTTTTT	CASSSGGYEEKLFF
.	few	TRBV6-5	TRBJ1-3	TGTGCCAGCAGTTACTCCGCGCTCCCTGAAGGAAACACCATATATTTT	CASSYSALPEGNTIYF
.	.	TRBV9	TRBJ1-1	TGTGCCAGCAGCGTAGAGGCCCAGAACACTGAAGCTTTCTTT	CASSVEAQNTEAFF
.	once	TRBV11-2	TRBJ2-2	TGTGCCAGCAGTTTAGACGTCCAGAACACCGGGGAGCTGTTTTTT	CASSLDVQNTGELFF
.	.	TRBV7-2	TRBJ1-1	TGTGCCAGCAGCCCCCCGACAGGAAAGAACACTGAAGCTTTCTTT	CASSPPTGKNTEAFF
.	.	TRBV5-1	TRBJ2-3	TGCGCCAGCACCCCCGGTGCAGGATTTGGGGCAGATACGCAGTATTTT	CASTPGAGFGADTQYF
.	.	TRBV2	TRBJ1-4	TGTGCCAGCAGTGAAGGAGGGAGGGAAAAACTGTTTTTT	CASSEGGREKLFF
.	.	TRBV7-9	TRBJ2-5	TGTGCCAGCAGCTATGTGCGGGCCGGAGAGACCCAGTACTTC	CASSYVRAGETQYF
.	once	TRBV6-1	TRBJ1-1	TGTGCCAGCAGGCACAGGGTAGACACTGAAGCTTTCTTT	CASRHRVDTEAFF
TRBD1	.	TRBV19	TRBJ1-2	TGTGCCAGGGGGGACAGGGGAAAGTATGGCTACACCTTC	CARGDRGKYGYTF
TRBD2	.	TRBV18	TRBJ2-1	TGTGCCAGCTCATTACCAGTCGGACTAGCGGGAGTCGAGTCCTACAATGAGCAGTTCTTC	CASSLPVGLAGVESYNEQFF
TRBD2	.	TRBV29-1	TRBJ2-7	TGCAGCGTTGACCCCGGACTAGCGGGTTCCTCCTACGAGCAGTACTTC	CSVDPGLAGSSYEQYF
TRBD1	.	TRBV9	TRBJ2-7	TGTGCCAGCAGTAATAGCGGGACAGGGGTCGAGCAGTACTTC	CASSNSGTGVEQYF
.	.	TRBV2	TRBJ2-7	TGTGCCAGCAGTCCGAAAAGCGCGGACACCTACGAGCAGTACTTC	CASSPKSADTYEQYF
.	.	TRBV25-1	TRBJ2-4	TGTGCCAGCAGTGAAGATTTATCTAACATTCAGTACTTC	CASSEDLSNIQYF
.	.	TRBV6-1	TRBJ1-5	TGTGCCAGCAGCCAATACACCCAAGGGCCCCAGCATTTT	CASSQYTQGPQHF
TRBD1	.	TRBV5-4	TRBJ2-4	TGTGCCAGCAGCTTGGCCCCCGGGGGTTTACAGGGGGGCAAAAACATTCAGTACTTC	CASSLAPGGLQGGKNIQYF
.	.	TRBV7-2	TRBJ2-3	TGTGCCAGCAGCTTAGTAGGACGTCTATTAACTAGCACAGATACGCAGTATTTT	CASSLVGRLLTSTDTQYF
.	.	TRBV5-1	TRBJ2-5	TGCGCCAGCAGCGCCCCGGCCGGGACACCGCAAGAGACCCAGTACTTC	CASSAPAGTPQETQYF
TRBD1	.	TRBV6-1	TRBJ1-6	TGTGCCAGCAATGACAGGGGACATTCACCCCTCCACTTT	CASNDRGHSPLHF
TRBD2	.	TRBV5-6	TRBJ2-2	TGTGCCACCTTAGCGGGTGGCACCGGGGAGCTGTTTTTT	CATLAGGTGELFF
.	.	TRBV10-3	TRBJ1-3	TGTGCCATCAGTGAGTCGACAGAGACTGGAAACACCATATATTTT	CAISESTETGNTIYF
.	.	TRBV7-2	TRBJ2-6	TGTGCCAGCAGCCCGCGTGGGCCTGGGGCCAACGTCCTGACTTTC	CASSPRGPGANVLTF
.	.	TRBV19	TRBJ1-2	TGTGCCAGTAGTATACAGGGAATATATGGCTACACCTTC	CASSIQGIYGYTF
TRBD1	once	TRBV5-6	TRBJ1-3	TGTGCCAGCAGCGGTGGGAGGACAGGGACCTCTGGAAACACCATATATTTT	CASSGGRTGTSGNTIYF